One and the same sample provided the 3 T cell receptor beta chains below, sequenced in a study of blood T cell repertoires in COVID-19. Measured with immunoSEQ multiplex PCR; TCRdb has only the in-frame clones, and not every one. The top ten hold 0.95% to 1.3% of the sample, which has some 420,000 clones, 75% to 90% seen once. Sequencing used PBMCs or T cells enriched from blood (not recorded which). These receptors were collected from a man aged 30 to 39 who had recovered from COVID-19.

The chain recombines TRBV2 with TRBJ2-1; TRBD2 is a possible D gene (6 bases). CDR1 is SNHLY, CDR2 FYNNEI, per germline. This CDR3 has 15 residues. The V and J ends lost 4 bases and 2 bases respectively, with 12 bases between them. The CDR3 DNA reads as TGTGCCAGCAGTGCGGAGGGAGTACCCTACAATGAGCAGTTCTTC. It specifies CASSAEGVPYNEQFF.

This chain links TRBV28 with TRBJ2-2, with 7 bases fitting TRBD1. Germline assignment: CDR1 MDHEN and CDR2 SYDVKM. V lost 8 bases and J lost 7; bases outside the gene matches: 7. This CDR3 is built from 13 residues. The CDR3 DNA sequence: TGTGCCAGCGCTAGAGGGGGCTACGGGGAGCTGTTTTTT. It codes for CASARGGYGELFF.

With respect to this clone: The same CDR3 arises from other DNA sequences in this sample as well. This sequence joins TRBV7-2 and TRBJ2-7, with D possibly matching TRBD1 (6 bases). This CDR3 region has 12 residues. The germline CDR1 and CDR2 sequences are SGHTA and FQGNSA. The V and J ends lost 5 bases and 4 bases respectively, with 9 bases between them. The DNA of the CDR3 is TGTGCCAGCAGCCCGGACAGATACGAGCAGTACTTC. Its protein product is CASSPDRYEQYF.